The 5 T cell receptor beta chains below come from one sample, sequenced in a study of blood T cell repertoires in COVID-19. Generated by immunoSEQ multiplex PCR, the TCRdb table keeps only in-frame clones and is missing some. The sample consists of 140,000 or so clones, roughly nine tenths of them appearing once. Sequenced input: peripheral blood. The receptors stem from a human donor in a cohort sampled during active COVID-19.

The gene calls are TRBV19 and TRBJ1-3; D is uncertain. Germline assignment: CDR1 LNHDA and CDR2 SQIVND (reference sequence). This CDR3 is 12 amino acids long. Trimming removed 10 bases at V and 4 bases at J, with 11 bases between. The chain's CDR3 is CATAAAGNTIYF. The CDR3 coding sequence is TGTGCCACCGCCGCGGCAGGAAACACCATATATTTT.

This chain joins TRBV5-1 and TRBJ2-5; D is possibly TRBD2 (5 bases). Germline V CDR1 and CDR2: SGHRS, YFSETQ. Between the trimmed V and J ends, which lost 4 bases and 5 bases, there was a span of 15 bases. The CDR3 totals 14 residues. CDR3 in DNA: TGCGCCAGCAGCCCCCTCACTAGGGCTGAGACCCAGTACTTC. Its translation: CASSPLTRAETQYF.

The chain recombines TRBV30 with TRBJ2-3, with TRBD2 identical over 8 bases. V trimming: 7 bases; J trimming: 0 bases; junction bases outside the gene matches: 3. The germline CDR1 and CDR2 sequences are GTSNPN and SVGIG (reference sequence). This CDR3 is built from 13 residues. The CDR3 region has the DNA TGTGCCTCGACGGGGGGGAGCACAGATACGCAGTATTTT. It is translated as CASTGGSTDTQYF. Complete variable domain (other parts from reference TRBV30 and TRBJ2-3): SQTIHQWPATLVQPVGSPLSLECTVEGTSNPNLYWYRQAAGRGLQLLFYSVGIGQISSEVPQNLSASRPQDRQFILSSKKLLLSDSGFYLCASTGGSTDTQYFGPGTRLTVL.

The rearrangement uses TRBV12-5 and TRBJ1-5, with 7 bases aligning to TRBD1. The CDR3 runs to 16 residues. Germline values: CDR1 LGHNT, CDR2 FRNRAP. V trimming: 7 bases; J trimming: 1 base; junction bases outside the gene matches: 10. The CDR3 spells CASVPKQGESNQPQHF. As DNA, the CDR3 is TGTGCTAGTGTCCCTAAGCAGGGGGAGAGCAATCAGCCCCAGCATTTT.

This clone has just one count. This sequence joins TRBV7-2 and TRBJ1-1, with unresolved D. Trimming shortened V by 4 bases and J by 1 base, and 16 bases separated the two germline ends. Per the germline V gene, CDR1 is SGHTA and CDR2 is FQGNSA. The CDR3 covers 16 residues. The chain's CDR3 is CASSSPLGLSNTEAFF. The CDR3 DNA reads TGTGCCAGCAGCTCACCTCTCGGACTGTCGAACACTGAAGCTTTCTTT. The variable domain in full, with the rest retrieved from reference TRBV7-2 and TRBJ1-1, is GAGVSQSPSNKVTEKGKDVELRCDPISGHTALYWYRQSLGQGLEFLIYFQGNSAPDKSGLPSDRFSAERTGGSVSTLTIQRTQQEDSAVYLCASSSPLGLSNTEAFFGQGTRLTVV.